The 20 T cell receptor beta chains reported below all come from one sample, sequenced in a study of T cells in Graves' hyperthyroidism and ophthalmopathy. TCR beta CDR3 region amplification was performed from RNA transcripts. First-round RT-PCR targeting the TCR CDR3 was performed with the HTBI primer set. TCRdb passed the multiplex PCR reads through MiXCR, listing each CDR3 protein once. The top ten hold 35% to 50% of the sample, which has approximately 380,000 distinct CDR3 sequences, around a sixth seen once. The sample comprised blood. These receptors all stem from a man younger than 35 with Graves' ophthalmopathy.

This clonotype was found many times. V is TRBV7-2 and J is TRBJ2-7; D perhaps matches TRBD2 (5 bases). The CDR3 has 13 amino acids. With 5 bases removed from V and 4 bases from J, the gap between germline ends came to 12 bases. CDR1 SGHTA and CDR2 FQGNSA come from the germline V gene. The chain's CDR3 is CASSERRRYEQYF. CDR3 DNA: TGTGCCAGCAGCGAAAGAAGGAGGTACGAGCAGTACTTC. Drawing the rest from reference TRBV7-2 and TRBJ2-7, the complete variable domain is GAGVSQSPSNKVTEKGKDVELRCDPISGHTALYWYRQSLGQGLEFLIYFQGNSAPDKSGLPSDRFSAERTGGSVSTLTIQRTQQEDSAVYLCASSERRRYEQYFGPGTRLTVT.

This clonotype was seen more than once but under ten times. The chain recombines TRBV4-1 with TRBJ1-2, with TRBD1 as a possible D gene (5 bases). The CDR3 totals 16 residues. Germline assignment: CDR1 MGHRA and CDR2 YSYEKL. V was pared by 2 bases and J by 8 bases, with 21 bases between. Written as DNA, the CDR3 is TGCGCCAGCAGCCAAAGCCCGAACAAGGGGTGGGTGGGCTACACCTTC. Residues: CASSQSPNKGWVGYTF.

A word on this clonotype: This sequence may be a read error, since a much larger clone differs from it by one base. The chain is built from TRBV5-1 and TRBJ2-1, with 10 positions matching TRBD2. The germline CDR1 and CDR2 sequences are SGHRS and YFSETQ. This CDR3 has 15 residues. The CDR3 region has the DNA TGCTCCAGCAGCTTGAGCGGGGGGGCGAACAATGAGCAGTTCTTC. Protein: CSSSLSGGANNEQFF.

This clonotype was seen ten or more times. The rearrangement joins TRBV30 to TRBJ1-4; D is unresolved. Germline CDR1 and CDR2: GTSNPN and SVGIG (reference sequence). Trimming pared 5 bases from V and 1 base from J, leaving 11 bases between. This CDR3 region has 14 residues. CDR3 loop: CAWFRPKTNEKLFF. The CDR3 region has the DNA TGTGCCTGGTTCCGACCGAAAACTAATGAAAAACTGTTTTTT.

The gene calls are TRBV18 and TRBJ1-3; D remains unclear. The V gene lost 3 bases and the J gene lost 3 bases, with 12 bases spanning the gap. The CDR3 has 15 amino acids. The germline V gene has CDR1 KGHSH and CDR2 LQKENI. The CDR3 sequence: CASSPVDGIGNTIYF. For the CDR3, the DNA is TGTGCCAGCTCACCGGTGGACGGTATTGGAAACACCATATATTTT.

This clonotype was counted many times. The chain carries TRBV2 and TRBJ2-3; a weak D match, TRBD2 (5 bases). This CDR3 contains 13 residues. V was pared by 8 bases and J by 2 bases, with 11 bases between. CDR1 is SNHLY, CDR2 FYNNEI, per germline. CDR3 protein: CASGRLHTDTQYF. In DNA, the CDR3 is TGTGCCAGCGGGAGACTTCACACAGATACGCAGTATTTT.

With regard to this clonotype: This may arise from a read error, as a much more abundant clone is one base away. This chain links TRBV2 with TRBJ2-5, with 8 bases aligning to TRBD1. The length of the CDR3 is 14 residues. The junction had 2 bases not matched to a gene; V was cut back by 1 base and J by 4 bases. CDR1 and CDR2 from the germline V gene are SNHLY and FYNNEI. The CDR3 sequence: CASSEGGTGETQYF. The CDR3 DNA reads TGTGCCAGCAGTGAAGGAGGGACAGGAGAGACCCAGTACTTC.

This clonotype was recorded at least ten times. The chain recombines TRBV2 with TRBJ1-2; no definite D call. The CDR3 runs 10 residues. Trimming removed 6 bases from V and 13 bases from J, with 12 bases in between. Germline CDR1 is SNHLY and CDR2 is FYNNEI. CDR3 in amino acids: CASSDNLSTF. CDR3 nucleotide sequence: TGTGCCAGCAGCGATAACCTATCCACCTTC.

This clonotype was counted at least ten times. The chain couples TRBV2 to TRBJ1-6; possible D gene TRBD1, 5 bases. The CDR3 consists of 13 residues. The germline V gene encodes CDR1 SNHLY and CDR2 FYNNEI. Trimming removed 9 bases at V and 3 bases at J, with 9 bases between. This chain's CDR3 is CASKQDYNSPLHF. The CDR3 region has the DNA TGTGCCAGTAAACAGGACTATAATTCACCCCTCCACTTT.

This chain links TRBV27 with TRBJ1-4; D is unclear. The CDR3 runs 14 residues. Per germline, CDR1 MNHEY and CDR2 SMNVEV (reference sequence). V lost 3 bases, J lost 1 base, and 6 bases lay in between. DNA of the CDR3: TGTGCCAGCAGTTTTTTTGGAACTAATGAAAAACTGTTTTTT. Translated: CASSFFGTNEKLFF.

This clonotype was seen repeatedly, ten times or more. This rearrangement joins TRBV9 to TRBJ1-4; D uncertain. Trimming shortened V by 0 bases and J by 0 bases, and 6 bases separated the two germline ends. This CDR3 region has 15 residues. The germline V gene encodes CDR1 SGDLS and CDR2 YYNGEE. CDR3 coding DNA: TGTGCCAGCAGCGTAGAATCCGCAACTAATGAAAAACTGTTTTTT. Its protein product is CASSVESATNEKLFF.

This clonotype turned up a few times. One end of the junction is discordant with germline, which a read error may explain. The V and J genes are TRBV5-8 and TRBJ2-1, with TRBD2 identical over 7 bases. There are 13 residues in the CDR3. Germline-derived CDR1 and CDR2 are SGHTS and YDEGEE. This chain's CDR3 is CTSSLAGDMEQFF. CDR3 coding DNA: TGTACCAGCAGCTTGGCGGGGGATATGGAGCAGTTCTTC.

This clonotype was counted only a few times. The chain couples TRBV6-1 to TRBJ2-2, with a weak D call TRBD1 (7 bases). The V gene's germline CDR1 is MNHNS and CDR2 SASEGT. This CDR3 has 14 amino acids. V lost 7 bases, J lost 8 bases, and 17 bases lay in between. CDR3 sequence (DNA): TGTGCCAGCACCCACGGAGGGGGCGGAGGGGAGCTGTTTTTT. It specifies CASTHGGGGGELFF.

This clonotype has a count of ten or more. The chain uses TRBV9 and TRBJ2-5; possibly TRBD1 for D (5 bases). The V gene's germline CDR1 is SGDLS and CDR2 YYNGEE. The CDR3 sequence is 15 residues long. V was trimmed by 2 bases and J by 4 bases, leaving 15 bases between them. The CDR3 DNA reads TGTGCCAGCAGCGTTGAAGGGGATGGACCAGAGACCCAGTACTTC. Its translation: CASSVEGDGPETQYF.

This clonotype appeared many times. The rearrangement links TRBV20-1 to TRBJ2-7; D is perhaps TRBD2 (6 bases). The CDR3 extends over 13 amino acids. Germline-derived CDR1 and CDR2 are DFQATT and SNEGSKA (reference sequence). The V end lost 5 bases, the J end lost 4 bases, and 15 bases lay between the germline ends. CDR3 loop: CSAAKGRMYEQYF. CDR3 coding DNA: TGCAGTGCTGCGAAAGGGAGGATGTACGAGCAGTACTTC.

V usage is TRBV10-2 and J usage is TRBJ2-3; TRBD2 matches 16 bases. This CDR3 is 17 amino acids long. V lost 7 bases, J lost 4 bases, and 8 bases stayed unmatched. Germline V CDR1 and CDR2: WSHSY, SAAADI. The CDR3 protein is CASTDGTSGGAPDTQYF. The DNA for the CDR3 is TGCGCCAGCACCGACGGGACTAGCGGGGGGGCCCCAGATACGCAGTATTTT.

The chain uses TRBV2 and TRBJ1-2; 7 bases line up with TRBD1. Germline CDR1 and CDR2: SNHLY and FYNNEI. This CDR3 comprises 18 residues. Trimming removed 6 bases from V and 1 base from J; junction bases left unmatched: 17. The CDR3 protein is CASSAHRDRGEVNYGYTF. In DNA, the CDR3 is TGTGCCAGCAGCGCCCACCGGGACAGAGGAGAAGTTAACTATGGCTACACCTTC.

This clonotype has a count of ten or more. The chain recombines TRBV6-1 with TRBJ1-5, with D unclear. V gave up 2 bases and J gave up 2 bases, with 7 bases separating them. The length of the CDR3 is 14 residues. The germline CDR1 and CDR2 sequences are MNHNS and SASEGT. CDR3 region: CASSENTGNQPQHF. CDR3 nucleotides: TGTGCCAGCAGTGAAAACACAGGCAATCAGCCCCAGCATTTT.

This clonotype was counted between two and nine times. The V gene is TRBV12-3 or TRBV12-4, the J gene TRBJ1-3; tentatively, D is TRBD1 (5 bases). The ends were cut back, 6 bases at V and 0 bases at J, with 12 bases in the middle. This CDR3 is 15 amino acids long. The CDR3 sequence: CASRTDLGSGNTIYF. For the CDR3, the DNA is TGTGCCAGCAGGACAGACTTAGGCTCTGGAAACACCATATATTTT.

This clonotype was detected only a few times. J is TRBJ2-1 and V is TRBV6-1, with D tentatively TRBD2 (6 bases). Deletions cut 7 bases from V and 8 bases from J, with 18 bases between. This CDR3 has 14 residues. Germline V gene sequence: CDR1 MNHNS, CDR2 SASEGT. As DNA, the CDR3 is TGTGCCAGCAAGCCGGGGGTATCGGGACATGAGCAGTTCTTC. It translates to CASKPGVSGHEQFF.